This TCR beta chain was sequenced for a study of cytomegalovirus exposure and HLA in healthy donors. The study, taken as a whole, reports: Available immune exposure information was restricted to CMV serostatus only. Presence/absence analyses took donor sequencing depth as roughly uniform. Despite most TCR sequences being rare, some public TCRs occurred in many donors. Among TCR beta chains, those listed as cytomegalovirus-associated numbered more than 150.

Comments on this clone: Antigen unknown.

Use of 60 Vbeta and 13 Jbeta primers characterized the PCR. Using immunoSEQ multiplex PCR, the repertoire was profiled, and TCRdb retains in-frame clones only, with some absent. The sample records 75,000 to 100,000 clones, over 65% being singletons. The germline CDR1 and CDR2 sequences are MNHEY and SVGAGI. Trimming removed 4 bases from V and 4 bases from J; junction bases left unmatched: 7. CDR3 length: 14 residues. Sequencing was performed on PBMCs. The source of this sequence is a male donor in good health and CMV-seronegative. This chain joins TRBV6-5 and TRBJ2-7; TRBD1 matches 7 bases. Here the CDR3 DNA reads TGTGCCAGCAGTTCCCCCGACAGGGCGTACGAGCAGTACTTC. It yields the protein CASSSPDRAYEQYF.